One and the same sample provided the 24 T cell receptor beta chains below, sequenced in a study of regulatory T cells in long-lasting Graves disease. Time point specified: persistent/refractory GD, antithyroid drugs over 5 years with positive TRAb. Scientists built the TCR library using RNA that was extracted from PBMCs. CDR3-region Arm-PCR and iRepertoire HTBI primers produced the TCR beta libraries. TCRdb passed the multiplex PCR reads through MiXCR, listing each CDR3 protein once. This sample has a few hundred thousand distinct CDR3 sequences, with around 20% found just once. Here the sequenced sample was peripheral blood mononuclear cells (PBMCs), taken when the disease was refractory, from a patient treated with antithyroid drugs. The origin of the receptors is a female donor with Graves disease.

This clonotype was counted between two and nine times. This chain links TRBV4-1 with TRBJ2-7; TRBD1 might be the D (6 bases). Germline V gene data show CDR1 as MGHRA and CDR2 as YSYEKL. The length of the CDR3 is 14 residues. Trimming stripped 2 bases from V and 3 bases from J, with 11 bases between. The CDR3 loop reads CASSQWTDGYEQYF. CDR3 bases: TGCGCCAGCAGCCAATGGACAGACGGCTACGAGCAGTACTTC.

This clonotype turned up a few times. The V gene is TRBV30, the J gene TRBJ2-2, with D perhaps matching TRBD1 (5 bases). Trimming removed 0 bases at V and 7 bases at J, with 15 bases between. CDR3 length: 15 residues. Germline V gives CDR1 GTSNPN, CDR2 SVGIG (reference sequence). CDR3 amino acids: CAWSVPRGRVGELFF. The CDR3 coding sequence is TGTGCCTGGAGTGTCCCTAGAGGCAGGGTCGGGGAGCTGTTTTTT.

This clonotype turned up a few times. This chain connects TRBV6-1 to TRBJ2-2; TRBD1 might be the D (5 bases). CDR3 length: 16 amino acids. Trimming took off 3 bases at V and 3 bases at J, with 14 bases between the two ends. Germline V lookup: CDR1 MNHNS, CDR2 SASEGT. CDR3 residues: CASSDRRQGYTGELFF. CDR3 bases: TGTGCCAGCAGTGACCGGCGTCAGGGCTACACCGGGGAGCTGTTTTTT.

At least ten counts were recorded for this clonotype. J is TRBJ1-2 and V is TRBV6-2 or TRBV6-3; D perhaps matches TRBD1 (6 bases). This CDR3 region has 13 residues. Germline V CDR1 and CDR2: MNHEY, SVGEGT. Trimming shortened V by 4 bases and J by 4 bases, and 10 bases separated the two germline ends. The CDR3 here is CASSSGQIYGYTF. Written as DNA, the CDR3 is TGTGCCAGCAGTTCCGGACAGATCTATGGCTACACCTTC.

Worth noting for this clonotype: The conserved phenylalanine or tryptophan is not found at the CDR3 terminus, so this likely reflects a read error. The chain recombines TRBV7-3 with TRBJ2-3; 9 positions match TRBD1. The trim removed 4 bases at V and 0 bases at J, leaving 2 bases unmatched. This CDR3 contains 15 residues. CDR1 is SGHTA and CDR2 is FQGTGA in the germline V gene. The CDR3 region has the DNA TGTGCCAGCAGCTCAGGGACAGGGAGCACAGATACGCAGTATCTT. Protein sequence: CASSSGTGSTDTQYL.

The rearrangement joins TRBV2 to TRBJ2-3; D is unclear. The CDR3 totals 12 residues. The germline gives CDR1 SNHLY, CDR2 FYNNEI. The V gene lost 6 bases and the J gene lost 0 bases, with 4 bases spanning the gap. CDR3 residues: CASRFSTDTQYF. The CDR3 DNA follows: TGTGCCAGCAGGTTTAGCACAGATACGCAGTATTTT.

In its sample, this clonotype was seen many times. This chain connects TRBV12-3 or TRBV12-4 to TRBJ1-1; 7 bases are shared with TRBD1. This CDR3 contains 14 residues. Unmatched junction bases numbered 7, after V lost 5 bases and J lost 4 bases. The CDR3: CASSVDRVSTEAFF. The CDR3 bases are TGTGCCAGCAGTGTTGACAGGGTGTCCACTGAAGCTTTCTTT.

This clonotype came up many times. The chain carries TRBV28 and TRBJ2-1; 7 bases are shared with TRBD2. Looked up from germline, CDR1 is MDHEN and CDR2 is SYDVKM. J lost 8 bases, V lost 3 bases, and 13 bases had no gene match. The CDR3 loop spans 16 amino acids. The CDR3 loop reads CASSLVSRGRAYEQFF. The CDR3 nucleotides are TGTGCCAGCAGTTTGGTCTCTCGCGGGAGAGCCTATGAGCAGTTCTTC.

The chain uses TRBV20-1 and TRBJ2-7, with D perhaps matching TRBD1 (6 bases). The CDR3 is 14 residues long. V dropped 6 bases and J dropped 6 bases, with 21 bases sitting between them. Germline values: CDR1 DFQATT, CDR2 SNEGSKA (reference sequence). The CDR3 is CSAPPRGQRFEQYF. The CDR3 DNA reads TGCAGTGCCCCCCCTCGAGGACAGCGCTTCGAGCAGTACTTC.

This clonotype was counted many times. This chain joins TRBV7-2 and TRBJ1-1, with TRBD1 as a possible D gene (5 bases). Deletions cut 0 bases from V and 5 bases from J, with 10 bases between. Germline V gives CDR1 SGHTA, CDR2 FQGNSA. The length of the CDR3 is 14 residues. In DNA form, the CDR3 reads TGTGCCAGCAGCTTAGCCGGCGGGGGGACTGAAGCTTTCTTT. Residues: CASSLAGGGTEAFF.

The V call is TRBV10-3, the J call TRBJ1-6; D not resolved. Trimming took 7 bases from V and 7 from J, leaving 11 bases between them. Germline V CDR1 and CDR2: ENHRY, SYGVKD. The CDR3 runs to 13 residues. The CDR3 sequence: CAINGDQNSPLHF. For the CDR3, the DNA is TGTGCCATCAATGGAGACCAGAATTCACCCCTCCACTTT.

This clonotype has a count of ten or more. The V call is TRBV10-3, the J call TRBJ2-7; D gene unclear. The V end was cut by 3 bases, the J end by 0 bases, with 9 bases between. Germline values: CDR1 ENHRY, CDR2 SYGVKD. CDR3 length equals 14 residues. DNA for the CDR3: TGTGCCATCAGTGAAGGGCAGAACTCCTACGAGCAGTACTTC. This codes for CAISEGQNSYEQYF.

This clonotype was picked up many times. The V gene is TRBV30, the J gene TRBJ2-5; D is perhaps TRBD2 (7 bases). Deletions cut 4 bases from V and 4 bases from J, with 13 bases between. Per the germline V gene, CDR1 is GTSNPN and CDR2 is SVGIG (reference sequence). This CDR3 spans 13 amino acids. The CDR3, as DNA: TGTGCCTGGATTGCGGGGGCGGGAGAGACCCAGTACTTC. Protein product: CAWIAGAGETQYF.

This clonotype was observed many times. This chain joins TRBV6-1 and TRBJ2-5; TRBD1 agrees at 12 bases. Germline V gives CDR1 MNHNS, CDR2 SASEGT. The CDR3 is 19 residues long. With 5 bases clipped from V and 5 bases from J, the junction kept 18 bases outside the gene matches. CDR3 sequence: CASSRIGAPGQGAWETQYF. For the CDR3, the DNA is TGTGCCAGCAGTCGAATTGGGGCGCCGGGACAGGGGGCTTGGGAGACCCAGTACTTC.

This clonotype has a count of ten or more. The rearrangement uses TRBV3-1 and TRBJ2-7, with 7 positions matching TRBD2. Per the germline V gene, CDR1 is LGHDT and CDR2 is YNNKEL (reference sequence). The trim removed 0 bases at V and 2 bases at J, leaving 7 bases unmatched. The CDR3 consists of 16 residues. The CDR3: CASSQDTLAEPYEQYF. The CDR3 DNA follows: TGTGCCAGCAGCCAAGATACGCTAGCGGAACCCTACGAGCAGTACTTC.

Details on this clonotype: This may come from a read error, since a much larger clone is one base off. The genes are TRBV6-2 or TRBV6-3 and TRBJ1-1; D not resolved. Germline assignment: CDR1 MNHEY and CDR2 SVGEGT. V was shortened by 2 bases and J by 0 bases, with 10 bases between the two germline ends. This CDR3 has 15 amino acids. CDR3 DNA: TGTGCCAGCAGTTACCCAAAGAGGATGAACACTGAAGCTTTCTTT. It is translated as CASSYPKRMNTEAFF.

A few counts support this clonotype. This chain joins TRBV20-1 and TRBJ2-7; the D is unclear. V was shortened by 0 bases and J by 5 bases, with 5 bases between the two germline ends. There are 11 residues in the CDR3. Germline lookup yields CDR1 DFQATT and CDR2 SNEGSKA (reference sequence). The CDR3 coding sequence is TGCAGTGCTAGAGAAGCCCACGAGCAGTACTTC. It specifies CSAREAHEQYF.

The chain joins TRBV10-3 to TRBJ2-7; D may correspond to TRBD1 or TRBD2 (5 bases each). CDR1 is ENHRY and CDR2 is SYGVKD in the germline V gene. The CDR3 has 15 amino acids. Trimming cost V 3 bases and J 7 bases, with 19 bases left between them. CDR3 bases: TGTGCCATCAGTGACCACAACCGGGGTGAGGGGGAGCAGTACTTC. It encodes CAISDHNRGEGEQYF.

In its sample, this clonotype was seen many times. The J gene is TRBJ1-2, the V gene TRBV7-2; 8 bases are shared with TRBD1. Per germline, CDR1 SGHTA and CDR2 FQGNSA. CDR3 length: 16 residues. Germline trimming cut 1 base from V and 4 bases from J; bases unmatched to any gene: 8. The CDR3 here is CASSLGGWGQVYGYTF. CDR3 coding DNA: TGTGCCAGCAGCTTAGGGGGGTGGGGACAGGTCTATGGCTACACCTTC.

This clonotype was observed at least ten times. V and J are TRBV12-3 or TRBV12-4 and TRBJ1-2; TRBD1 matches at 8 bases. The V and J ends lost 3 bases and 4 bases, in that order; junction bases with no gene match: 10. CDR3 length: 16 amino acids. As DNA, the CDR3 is TGTGCCAGCAGTTTCGGCCCCGGGACAGGTCTCTATGGCTACACCTTC. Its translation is CASSFGPGTGLYGYTF.

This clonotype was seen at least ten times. Here the CDR3 DNA reads TGTGCCAGCAGCAAAAAAGGGGGCGGGGAGCTGTTTTTT. Translated, it gives CASSKKGGGELFF. This sequence joins TRBV5-5 and TRBJ2-2; a weak D match, TRBD1 (6 bases). Looked up from germline, CDR1 is SGHKS and CDR2 is YYEKEE (reference sequence). The CDR3 loop spans 13 amino acids. With 4 bases removed from V and 7 bases from J, the gap between germline ends came to 11 bases. Full variable domain (outside the CDR3, taken from reference TRBV5-5 and TRBJ2-2): DAGVTQSPTHLIKTRGQQVTLRCSPISGHKSVSWYQQVLGQGPQFIFQYYEKEERGRGNFPDRFSARQFPNYSSELNVNALLLGDSALYLCASSKKGGGELFFGEGSRLTVL.

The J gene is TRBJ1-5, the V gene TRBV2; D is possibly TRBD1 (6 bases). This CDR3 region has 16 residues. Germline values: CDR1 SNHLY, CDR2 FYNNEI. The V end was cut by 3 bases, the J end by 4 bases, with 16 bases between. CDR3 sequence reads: CASSEGSGVINQPQHF. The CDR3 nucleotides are TGTGCCAGCAGTGAGGGGTCAGGGGTTATTAATCAGCCCCAGCATTTT.

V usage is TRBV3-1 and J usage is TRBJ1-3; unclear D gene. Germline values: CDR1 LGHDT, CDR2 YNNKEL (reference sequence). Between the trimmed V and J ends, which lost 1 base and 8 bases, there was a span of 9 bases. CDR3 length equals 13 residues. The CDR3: CASSQGNVYTIYF. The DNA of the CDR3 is TGTGCCAGCAGCCAAGGCAACGTATACACCATATATTTT.

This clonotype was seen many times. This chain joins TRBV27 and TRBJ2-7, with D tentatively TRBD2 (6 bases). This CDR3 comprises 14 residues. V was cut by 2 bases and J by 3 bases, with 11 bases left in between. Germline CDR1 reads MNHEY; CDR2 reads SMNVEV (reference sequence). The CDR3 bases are TGTGCCAGCAGTTTAGGAGCGGGCGGCTACGAGCAGTACTTC. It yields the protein CASSLGAGGYEQYF.